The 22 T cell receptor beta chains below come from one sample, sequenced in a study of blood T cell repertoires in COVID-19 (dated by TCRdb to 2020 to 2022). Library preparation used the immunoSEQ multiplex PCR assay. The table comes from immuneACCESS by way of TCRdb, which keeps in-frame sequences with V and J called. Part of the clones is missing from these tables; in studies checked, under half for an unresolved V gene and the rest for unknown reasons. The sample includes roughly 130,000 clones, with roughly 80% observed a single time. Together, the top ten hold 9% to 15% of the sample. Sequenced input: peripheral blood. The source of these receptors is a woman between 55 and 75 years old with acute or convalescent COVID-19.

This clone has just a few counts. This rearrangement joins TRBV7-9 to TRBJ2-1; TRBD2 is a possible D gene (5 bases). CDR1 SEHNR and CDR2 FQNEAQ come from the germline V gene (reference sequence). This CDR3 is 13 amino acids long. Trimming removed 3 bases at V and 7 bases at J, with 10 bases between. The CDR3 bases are TGTGCCAGCAGCTTCGGGATTTGGAATGAGCAGTTCTTC. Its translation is CASSFGIWNEQFF. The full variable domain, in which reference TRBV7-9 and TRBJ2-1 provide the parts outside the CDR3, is DTGVSQNPRHKITKRGQNVTFRCDPISEHNRLYWYRQTLGQGPEFLTYFQNEAQLEKSRLLSDRFSAERPKGSFSTLEIQRTEQGDSAMYLCASSFGIWNEQFFGPGTRLTVL.

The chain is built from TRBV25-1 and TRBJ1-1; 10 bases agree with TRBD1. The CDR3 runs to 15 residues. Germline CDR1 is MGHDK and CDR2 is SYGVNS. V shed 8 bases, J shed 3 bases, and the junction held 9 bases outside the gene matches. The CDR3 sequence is CASRDRGMRDTEAFF. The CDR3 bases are TGTGCCAGCCGGGACAGGGGAATGAGGGACACTGAAGCTTTCTTT.

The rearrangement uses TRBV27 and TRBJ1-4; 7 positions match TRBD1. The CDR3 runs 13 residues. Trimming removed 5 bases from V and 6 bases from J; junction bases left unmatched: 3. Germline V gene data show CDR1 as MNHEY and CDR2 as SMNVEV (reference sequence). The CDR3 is CASSRQGDEKLFF. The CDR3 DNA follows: TGTGCCAGCAGTAGACAGGGAGATGAAAAACTGTTTTTT. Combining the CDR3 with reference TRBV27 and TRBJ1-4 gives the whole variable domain EAQVTQNPRYLITVTGKKLTVTCSQNMNHEYMSWYRQDPGLGLRQIYYSMNVEVTDKGDVPEGYKVSRKEKRNFPLILESPSPNQTSLYFCASSRQGDEKLFFGSGTQLSVL.

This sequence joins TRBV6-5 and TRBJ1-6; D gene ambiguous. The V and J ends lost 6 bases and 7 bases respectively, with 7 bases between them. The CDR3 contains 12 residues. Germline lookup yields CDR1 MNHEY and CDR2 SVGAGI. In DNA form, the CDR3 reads TGTGCCAGCAGGGGGAGCAATTCACCCCTCCACTTT. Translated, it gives CASRGSNSPLHF.

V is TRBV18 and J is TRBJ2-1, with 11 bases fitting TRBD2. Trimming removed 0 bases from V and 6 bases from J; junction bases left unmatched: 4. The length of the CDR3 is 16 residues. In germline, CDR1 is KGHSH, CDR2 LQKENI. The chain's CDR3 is CASSPPLAGAFNEQFF. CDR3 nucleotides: TGTGCCAGCTCACCACCACTAGCGGGGGCCTTCAATGAGCAGTTCTTC. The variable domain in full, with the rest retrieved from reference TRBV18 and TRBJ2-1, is NAGVMQNPRHLVRRRGQEARLRCSPMKGHSHVYWYRQLPEEGLKFMVYLQKENIIDESGMPKERFSAEFPKEGPSILRIQQVVRGDSAAYFCASSPPLAGAFNEQFFGPGTRLTVL.

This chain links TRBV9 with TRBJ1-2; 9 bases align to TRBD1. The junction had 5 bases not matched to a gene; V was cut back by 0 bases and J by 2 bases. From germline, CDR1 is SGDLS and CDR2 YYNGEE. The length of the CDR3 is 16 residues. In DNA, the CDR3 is TGTGCCAGCAGCGTAGCTACAGGGGGCGCAAACTATGGCTACACCTTC. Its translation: CASSVATGGANYGYTF.

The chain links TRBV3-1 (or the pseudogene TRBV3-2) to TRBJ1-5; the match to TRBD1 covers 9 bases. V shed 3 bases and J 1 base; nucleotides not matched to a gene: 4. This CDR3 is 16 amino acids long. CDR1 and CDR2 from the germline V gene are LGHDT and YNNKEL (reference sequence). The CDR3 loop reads CASSQGGQGSNQPQHF. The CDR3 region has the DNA TGTGCCAGCAGCCAGGGGGGACAGGGCAGCAATCAGCCCCAGCATTTT.

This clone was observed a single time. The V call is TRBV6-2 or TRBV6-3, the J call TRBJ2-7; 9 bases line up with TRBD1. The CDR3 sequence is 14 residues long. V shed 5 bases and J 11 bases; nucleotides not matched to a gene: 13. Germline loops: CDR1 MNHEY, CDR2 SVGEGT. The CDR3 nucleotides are TGTGCCAGCAGTCCAGGGACAGGGAGCTTAAGGGAGTACGTC. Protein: CASSPGTGSLREYV.

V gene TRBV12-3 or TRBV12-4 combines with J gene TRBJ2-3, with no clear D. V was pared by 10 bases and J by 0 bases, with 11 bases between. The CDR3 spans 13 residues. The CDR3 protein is CATRLASTDTQYF. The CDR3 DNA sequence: TGTGCCACCCGACTTGCTAGCACAGATACGCAGTATTTT.

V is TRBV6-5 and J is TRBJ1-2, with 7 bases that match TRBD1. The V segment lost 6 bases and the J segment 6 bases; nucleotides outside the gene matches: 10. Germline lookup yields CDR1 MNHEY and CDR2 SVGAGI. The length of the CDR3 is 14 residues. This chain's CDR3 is CASSSLRGADGYTF. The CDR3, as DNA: TGTGCCAGCAGCTCGCTCAGGGGGGCGGATGGCTACACCTTC.

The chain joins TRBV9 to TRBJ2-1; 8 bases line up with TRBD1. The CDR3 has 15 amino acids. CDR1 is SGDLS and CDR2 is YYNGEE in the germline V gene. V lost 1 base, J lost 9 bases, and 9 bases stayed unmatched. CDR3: CASSVSDRGQSEQFF. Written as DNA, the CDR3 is TGTGCCAGCAGCGTATCCGACAGGGGTCAGAGTGAGCAGTTCTTC. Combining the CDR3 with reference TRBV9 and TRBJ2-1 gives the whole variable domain DSGVTQTPKHLITATGQRVTLRCSPRSGDLSVYWYQQSLDQGLQFLIQYYNGEERAKGNILERFSAQQFPDLHSELNLSSLELGDSALYFCASSVSDRGQSEQFFGPGTRLTVL.

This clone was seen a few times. The DNA of the CDR3 is TGTGCCAGCAGCTTGGAGTTAGCGGGGGGTATCTTAACCCCAAGCACAGATACGCAGTATTTT. Protein product: CASSLELAGGILTPSTDTQYF. This chain joins TRBV7-8 and TRBJ2-3; 10 positions agree with TRBD2. V gave up 3 bases and J gave up 0 bases; unmatched junction bases: 18. Looked up from germline, CDR1 is SGHVS and CDR2 is FQNEAQ. This CDR3 is built from 21 residues.

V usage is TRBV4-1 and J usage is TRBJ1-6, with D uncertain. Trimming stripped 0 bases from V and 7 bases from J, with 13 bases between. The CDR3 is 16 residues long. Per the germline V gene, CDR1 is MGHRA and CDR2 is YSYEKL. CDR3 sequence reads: CASSQESQGVNSPLHF. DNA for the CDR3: TGCGCCAGCAGCCAAGAATCCCAAGGAGTGAATTCACCCCTCCACTTT.

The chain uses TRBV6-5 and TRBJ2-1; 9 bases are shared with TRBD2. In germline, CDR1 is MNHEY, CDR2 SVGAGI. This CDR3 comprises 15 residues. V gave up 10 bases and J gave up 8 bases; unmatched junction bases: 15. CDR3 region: CATRAGGGGKDEQFF. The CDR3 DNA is TGTGCCACGCGCGCGGGAGGGGGGGGCAAAGATGAGCAGTTCTTC.

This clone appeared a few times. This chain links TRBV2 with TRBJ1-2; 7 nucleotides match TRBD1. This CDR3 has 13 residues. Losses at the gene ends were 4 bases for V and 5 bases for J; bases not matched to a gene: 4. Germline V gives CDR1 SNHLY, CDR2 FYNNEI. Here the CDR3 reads CASSVGTVYGYTF. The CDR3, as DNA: TGTGCCAGCAGTGTGGGGACAGTATATGGCTACACCTTC.

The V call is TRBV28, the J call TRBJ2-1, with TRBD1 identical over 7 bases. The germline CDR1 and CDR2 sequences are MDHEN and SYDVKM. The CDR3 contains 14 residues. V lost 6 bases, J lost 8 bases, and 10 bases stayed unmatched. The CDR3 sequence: CASSLTGIPHEQFF. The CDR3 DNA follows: TGTGCCAGCAGCCTGACAGGGATTCCCCATGAGCAGTTCTTC.

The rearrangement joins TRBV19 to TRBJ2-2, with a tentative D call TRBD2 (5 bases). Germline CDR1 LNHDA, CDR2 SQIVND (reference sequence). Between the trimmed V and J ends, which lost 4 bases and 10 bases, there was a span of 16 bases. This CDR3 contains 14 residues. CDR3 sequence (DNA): TGTGCCAGTAGTAGACGCCGGGGTTCTGAGGAGCTGTTTTTT. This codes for CASSRRRGSEELFF. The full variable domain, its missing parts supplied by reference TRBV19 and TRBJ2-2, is DGGITQSPKYLFRKEGQNVTLSCEQNLNHDAMYWYRQDPGQGLRLIYYSQIVNDFQKGDIAEGYSVSREKKESFPLTVTSAQKNPTAFYLCASSRRRGSEELFFGEGSRLTVL.

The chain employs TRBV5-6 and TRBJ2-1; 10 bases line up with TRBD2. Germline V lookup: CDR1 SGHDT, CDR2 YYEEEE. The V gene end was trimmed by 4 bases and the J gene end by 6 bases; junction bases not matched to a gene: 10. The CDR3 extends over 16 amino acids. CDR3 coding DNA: TGTGCCAGCAGCCCGAAAGCGGGGGGGCGTCTCAATGAGCAGTTCTTC. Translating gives CASSPKAGGRLNEQFF.

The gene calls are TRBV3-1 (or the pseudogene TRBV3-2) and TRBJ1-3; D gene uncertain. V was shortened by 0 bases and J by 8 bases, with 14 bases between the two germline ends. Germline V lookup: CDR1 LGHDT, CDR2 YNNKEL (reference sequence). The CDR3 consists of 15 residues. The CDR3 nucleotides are TGTGCCAGCAGCCAAGATCCCAGGCCCGGGGACACCATATATTTT. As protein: CASSQDPRPGDTIYF.

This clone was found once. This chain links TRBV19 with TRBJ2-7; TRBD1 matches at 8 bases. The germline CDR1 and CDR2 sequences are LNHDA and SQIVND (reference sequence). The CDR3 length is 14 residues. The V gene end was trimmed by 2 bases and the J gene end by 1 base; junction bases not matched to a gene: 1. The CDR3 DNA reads TGTGCCAGTAGTATACAGGGGGCTTCCTACGAGCAGTACTTC. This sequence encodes CASSIQGASYEQYF.

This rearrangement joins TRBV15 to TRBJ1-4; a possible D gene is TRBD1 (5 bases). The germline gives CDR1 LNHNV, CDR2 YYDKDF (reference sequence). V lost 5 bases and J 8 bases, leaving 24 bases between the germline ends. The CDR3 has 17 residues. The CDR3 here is CATSPRGEDGAGEKLFF. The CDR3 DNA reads TGTGCCACCAGCCCCCGAGGGGAGGACGGGGCGGGAGAAAAACTGTTTTTT. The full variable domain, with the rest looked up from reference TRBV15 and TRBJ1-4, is DAMVIQNPRYQVTQFGKPVTLSCSQTLNHNVMYWYQQKSSQAPKLLFHYYDKDFNNEADTPDNFQSRRPNTSFCFLDIRSPGLGDTAMYLCATSPRGEDGAGEKLFFGSGTQLSVL.

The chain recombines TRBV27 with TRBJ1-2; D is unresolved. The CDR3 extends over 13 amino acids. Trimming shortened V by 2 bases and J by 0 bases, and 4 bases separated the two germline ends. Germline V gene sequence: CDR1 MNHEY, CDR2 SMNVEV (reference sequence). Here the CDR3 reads CASSLTANYGYTF. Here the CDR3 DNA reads TGTGCCAGCAGTTTAACAGCTAACTATGGCTACACCTTC.